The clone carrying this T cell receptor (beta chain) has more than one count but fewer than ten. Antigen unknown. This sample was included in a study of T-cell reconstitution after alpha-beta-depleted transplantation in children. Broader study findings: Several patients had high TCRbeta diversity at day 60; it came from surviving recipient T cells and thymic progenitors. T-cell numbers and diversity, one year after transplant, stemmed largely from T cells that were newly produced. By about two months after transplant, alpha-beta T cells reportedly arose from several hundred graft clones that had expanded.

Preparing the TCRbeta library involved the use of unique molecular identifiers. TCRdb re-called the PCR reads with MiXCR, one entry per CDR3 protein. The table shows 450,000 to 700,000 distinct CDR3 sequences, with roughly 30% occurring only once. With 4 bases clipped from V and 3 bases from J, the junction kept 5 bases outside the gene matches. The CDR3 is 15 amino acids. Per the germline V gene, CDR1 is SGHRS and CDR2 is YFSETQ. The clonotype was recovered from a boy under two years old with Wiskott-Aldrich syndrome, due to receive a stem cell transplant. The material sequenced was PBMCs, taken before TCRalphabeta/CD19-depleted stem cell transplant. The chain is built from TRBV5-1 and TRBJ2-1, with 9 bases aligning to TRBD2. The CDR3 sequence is CASSQTTSGYNEQFF. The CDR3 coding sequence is TGCGCCAGCAGCCAAACGACTAGCGGCTACAATGAGCAGTTCTTC.